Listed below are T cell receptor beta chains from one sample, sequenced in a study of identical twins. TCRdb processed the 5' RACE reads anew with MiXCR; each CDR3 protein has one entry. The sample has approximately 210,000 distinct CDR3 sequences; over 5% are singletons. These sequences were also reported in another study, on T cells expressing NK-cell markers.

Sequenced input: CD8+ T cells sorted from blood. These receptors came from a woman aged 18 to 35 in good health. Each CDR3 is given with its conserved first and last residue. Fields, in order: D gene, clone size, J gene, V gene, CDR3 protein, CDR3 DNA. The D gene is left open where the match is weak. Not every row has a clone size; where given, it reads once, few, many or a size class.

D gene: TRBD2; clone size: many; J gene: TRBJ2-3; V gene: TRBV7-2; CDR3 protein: CASSLVSGSSTDTQYF; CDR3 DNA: TGTGCCAGCAGCTTAGTTAGCGGGAGTAGCACAGATACGCAGTATTTT
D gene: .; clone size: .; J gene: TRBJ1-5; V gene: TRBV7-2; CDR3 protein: CASSLGLRDQHF; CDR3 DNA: TGTGCCAGCAGCTTGGGCCTCCGCGACCAGCATTTT
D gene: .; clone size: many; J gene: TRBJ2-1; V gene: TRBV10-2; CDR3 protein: CASSEIRVVEQFF; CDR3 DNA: TGCGCCAGCAGTGAGATCAGGGTAGTGGAGCAGTTCTTC
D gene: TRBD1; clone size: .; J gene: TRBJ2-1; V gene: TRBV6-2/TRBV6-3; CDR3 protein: CASRVTGDSYNEQFF; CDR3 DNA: TGTGCCAGCAGAGTGACAGGGGATTCCTACAATGAGCAGTTCTTC
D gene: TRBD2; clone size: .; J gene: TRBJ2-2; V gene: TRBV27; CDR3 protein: CASSWAGANTGELFF; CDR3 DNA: TGTGCCAGCAGTTGGGCGGGAGCGAACACCGGGGAGCTGTTTTTT
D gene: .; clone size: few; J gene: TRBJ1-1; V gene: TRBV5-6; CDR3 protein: CASTPGGGTAFF; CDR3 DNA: TGTGCCAGCACCCCTGGGGGGGGTACGGCTTTCTTT
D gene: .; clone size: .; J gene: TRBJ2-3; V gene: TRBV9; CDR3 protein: CASSVAPDTQYF; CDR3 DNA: TGTGCCAGCAGCGTAGCTCCAGATACGCAGTATTTT
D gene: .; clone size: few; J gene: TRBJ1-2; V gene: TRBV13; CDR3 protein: CASSAGGANYGYTF; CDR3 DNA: TGTGCCAGCAGCGCCGGCGGTGCGAACTATGGCTACACCTTC
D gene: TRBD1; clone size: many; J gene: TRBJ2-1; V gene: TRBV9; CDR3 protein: CASSPGGDEQFF; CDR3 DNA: TGTGCCAGCAGCCCAGGGGGAGATGAGCAGTTCTTC
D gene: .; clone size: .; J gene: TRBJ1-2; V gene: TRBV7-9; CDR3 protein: CASTQWGGYGYTF; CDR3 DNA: TGTGCCAGCACCCAGTGGGGTGGCTATGGCTACACCTTC
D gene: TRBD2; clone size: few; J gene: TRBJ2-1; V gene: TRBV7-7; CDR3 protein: CASSLGGGRAGEQFF; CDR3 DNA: TGTGCCAGCAGCTTAGGTGGTGGGAGGGCTGGCGAGCAGTTCTTC
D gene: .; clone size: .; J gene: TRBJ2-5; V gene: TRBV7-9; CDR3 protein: CASSSKRTPYQETQYF; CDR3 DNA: TGTGCCAGCAGCTCCAAAAGGACACCGTACCAAGAGACCCAGTACTTC
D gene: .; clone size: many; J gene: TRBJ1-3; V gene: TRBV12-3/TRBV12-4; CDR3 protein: CAGAGARSRGNTIYF; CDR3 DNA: TGTGCCGGCGCAGGGGCCCGTTCTAGGGGAAACACCATATATTTT
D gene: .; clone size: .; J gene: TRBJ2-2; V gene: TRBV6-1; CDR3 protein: CASSPGDRANTGELFF; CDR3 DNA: TGTGCCAGCAGTCCGGGGGACCGCGCGAACACCGGGGAGCTGTTTTTT
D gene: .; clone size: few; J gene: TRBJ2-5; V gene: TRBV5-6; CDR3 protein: CASSPRANGLQETQYF; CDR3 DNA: TGTGCCAGCAGCCCTCGGGCCAACGGGCTCCAAGAGACCCAGTACTTC
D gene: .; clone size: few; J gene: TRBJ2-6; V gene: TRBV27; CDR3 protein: CASSRTALLGANVLTF; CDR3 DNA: TGTGCCAGCAGCAGGACAGCCCTCCTTGGGGCCAACGTCCTGACTTTC
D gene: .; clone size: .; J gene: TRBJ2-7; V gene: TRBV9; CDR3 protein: CASSVDGTDSYEQYF; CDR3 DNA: TGTGCCAGCAGCGTAGACGGGACGGACTCCTACGAGCAGTACTTC
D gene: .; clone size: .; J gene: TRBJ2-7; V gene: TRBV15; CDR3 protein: CATSRDLGATEQYF; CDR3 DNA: TGTGCCACCAGCAGAGATCTAGGAGCGACGGAGCAGTACTTC
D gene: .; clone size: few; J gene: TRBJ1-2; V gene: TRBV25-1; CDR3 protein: CASSELGGGYGYTF; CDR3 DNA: TGTGCCAGCAGTGAATTAGGCGGAGGGTATGGCTACACCTTC
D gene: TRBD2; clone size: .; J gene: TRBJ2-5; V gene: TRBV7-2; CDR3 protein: CASSSRRGGYQETQYF; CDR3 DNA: TGTGCCAGCAGCTCCCGGCGGGGGGGGTACCAAGAGACCCAGTACTTC
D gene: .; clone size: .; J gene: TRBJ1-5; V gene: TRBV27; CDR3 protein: CASSPTGRRNQPQHF; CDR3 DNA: TGTGCCAGCAGTCCTACAGGGAGGAGAAATCAGCCCCAGCATTTT
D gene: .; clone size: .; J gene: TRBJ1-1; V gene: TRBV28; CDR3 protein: CASRVSMGTEAFF; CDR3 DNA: TGTGCCAGCAGGGTCAGTATGGGCACTGAAGCTTTCTTT
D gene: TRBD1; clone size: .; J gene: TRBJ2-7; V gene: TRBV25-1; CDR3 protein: CASSSGTVSEQYF; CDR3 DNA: TGTGCCAGCAGTTCAGGGACAGTTTCCGAGCAGTACTTC
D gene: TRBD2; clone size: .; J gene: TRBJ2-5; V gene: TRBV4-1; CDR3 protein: CASSQIAGAPSEAQYF; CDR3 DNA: TGCGCCAGCAGCCAAATAGCGGGGGCACCTAGTGAGGCCCAGTACTTC
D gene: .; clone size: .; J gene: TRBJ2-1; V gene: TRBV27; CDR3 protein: CASSLIGGGSSYNEQFF; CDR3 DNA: TGTGCCAGCAGTTTAATAGGAGGAGGTAGCTCCTACAATGAGCAGTTCTTC
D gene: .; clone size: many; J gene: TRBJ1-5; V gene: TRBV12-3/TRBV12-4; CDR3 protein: CASSFRALNQPQHF; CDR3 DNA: TGTGCCAGCAGTTTTCGGGCCCTCAATCAGCCCCAGCATTTT
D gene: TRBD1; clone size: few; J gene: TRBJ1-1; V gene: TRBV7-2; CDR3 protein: CASSHLGQGTNTEAFF; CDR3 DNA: TGTGCCAGCAGCCATTTGGGACAGGGGACGAACACTGAAGCTTTCTTT
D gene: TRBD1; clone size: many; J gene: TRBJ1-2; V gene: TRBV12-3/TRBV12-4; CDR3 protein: CASWGSGGNGYTF; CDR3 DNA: TGTGCCAGCTGGGGATCAGGGGGGAATGGCTACACCTTC
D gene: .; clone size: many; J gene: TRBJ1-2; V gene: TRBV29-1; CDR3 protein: CSVGEGDGYTF; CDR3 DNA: TGCAGCGTTGGAGAAGGGGACGGCTACACCTTC
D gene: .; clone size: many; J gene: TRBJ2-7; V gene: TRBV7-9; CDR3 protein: CASSLTAYEQYF; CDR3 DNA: TGTGCCAGCAGCTTAACAGCCTACGAGCAGTACTTC
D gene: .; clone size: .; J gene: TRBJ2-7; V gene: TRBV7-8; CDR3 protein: CASSLRIGGLHEQYF; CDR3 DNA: TGTGCCAGCAGCTTAAGAATAGGGGGGCTCCACGAGCAGTACTTC
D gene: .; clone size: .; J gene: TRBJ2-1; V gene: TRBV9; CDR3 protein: CASSVDGGRDEQFF; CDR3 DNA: TGTGCCAGCAGCGTAGACGGGGGGCGCGATGAGCAGTTCTTC
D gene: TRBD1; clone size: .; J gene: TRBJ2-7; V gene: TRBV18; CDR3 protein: CASSRTGLLYEQYF; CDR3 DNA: TGTGCCAGCTCCCGGACAGGACTCCTCTACGAGCAGTACTTC
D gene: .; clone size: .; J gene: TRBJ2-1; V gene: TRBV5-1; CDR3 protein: CASISVSNNEQFF; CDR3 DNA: TGCGCCAGCATAAGCGTCTCAAACAATGAGCAGTTCTTC
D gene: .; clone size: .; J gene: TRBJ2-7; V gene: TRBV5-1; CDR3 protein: CASSLALGSGYEQYF; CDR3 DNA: TGCGCCAGCAGCTTGGCTTTGGGATCTGGATACGAGCAGTACTTC
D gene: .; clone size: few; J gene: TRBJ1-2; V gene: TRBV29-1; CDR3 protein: CSTATDQTYGYTF; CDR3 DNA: TGCAGCACGGCGACAGACCAGACCTATGGCTACACCTTC
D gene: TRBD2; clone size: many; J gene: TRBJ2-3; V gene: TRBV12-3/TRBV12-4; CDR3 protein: CASGREHIGTDTQYF; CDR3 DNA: TGTGCCAGCGGGAGGGAACACATTGGCACAGATACGCAGTATTTT
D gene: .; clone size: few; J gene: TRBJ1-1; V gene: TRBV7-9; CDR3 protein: CASSPLRVTEAFF; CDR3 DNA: TGTGCCAGCAGCCCACTCAGGGTCACTGAAGCTTTCTTT
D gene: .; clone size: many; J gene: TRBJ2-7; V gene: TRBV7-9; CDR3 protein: CASSSPGVSYEQYF; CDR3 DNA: TGTGCCAGCAGCTCCCCAGGGGTTTCCTACGAGCAGTACTTC
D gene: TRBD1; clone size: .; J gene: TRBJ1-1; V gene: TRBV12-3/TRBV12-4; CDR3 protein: CASSLGSAGGTEAFF; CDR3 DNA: TGTGCCAGCAGTTTAGGTTCCGCAGGGGGTACTGAAGCTTTCTTT
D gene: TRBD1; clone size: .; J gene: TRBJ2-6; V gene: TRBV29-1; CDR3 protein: CSVPTGGGSGANVLTF; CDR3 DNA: TGCAGCGTTCCGACAGGGGGCGGCTCTGGGGCCAACGTCCTGACTTTC
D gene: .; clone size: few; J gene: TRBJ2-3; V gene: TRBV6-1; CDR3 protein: CASSERLETQYF; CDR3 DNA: TGTGCCAGCAGTGAGAGGTTGGAAACGCAGTATTTT
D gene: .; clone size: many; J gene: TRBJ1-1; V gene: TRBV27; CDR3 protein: CASSFRRDRTEAFF; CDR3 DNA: TGTGCCAGCAGTTTTAGGAGGGATAGGACTGAAGCTTTCTTT
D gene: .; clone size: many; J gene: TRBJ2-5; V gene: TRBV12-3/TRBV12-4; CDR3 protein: CASSRTLQETQYF; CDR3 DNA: TGTGCCAGCAGCAGGACTTTACAAGAGACCCAGTACTTC
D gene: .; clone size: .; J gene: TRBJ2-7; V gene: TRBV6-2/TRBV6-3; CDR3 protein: CASSYGRSPYEQYF; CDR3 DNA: TGTGCCAGCAGTTACGGACGTTCCCCCTACGAGCAGTACTTC
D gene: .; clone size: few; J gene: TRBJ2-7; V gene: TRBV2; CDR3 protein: CASSPSREEFYEQYF; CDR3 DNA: TGTGCCAGCAGTCCTTCCCGGGAAGAATTCTACGAGCAGTACTTC
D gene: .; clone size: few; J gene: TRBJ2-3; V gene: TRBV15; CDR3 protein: CATSRVGGTSTDTQYF; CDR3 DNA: TGTGCCACCAGCAGAGTAGGCGGGACTAGCACAGATACGCAGTATTTT
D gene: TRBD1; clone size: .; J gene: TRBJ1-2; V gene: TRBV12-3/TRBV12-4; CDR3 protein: CASSPGTVYGYTF; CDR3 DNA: TGTGCCAGCAGTCCCGGGACAGTCTATGGCTACACCTTC
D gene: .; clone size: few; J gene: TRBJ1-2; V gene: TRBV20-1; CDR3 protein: CSARDRRLDYGYTF; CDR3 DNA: TGCAGTGCTAGAGATAGGAGGCTAGACTATGGCTACACCTTC
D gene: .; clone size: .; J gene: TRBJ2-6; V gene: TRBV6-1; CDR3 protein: CASRLTGFGGANVLTF; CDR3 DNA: TGTGCCAGCAGGCTCACGGGGTTTGGTGGGGCCAACGTCCTGACTTTC
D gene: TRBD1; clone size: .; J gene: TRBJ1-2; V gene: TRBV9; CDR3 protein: CASSPRTGLYYGYTF; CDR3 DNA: TGTGCCAGCAGCCCAAGGACAGGGCTATACTATGGCTACACCTTC
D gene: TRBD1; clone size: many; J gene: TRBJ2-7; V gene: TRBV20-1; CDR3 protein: CSARPPDRGGSEQYF; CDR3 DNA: TGCAGTGCTAGACCCCCGGACAGGGGAGGCTCCGAGCAGTACTTC
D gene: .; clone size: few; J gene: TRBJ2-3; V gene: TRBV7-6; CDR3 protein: CASSSGTAGTPDTQYF; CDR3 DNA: TGTGCCAGCAGCTCCGGAACGGCGGGCACTCCAGATACGCAGTATTTT
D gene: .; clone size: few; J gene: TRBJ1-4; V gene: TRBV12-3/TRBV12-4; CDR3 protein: CASSPVHGATNEKLFF; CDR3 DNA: TGTGCCAGCAGTCCGGTACACGGTGCAACTAATGAAAAACTGTTTTTT
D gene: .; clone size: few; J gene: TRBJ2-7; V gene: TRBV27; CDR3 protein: CASSLRGRTKYF; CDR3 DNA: TGTGCCAGCAGTTTACGGGGACGGACAAAGTACTTC
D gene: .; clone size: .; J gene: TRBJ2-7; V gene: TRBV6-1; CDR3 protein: CASLGLSSYEQYF; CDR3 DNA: TGTGCCAGCTTGGGCCTTAGCTCCTACGAGCAGTACTTC
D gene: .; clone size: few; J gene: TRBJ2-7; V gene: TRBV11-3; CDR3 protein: CASSLGSHEQYF; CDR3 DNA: TGTGCCAGCAGCTTAGGTTCCCACGAGCAGTACTTC